This TCR beta chain was obtained from a study of blood T cell repertoires in COVID-19. This CDR3 spans 16 amino acids. V was clipped by 5 bases and J by 0 bases, with 11 bases between them. Germline lookup yields CDR1 LNHDA and CDR2 SQIVND (reference sequence). Libraries were prepared by immunoSEQ multiplex PCR; TCRdb keeps only in-frame clonotypes and omits some of them. The top ten hold around 4.9% of the sample, which has about 200,000 clones, approximately 84% seen once. The clonotype comes from a woman of 80 years or more with acute or convalescent COVID-19. The sample comprised peripheral blood. The chain joins TRBV19 to TRBJ2-6; D not resolved. CDR3 amino acids: CASSRSKNSGANVLTF. The CDR3 nucleotides are TGTGCCAGTAGTCGGTCCAAAAACTCTGGGGCCAACGTCCTGACTTTC.